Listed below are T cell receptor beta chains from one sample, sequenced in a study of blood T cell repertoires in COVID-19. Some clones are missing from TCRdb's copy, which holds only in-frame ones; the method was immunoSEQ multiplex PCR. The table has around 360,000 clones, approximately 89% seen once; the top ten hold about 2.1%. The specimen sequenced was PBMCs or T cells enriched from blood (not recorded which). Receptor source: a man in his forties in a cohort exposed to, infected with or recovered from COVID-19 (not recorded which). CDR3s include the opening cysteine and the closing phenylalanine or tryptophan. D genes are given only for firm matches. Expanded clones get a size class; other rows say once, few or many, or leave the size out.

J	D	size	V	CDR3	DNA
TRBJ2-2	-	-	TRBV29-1	CSVENSLNTGELFF	TGCAGCGTTGAAAACAGCTTGAACACCGGGGAGCTGTTTTTT
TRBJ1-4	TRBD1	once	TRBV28	CASSWDSVNEKLFF	TGTGCCAGCAGTTGGGACAGCGTCAATGAAAAACTGTTTTTT
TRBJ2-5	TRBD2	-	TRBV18	CASSPGTSGSQTQYF	TGTGCCAGCTCACCCGGGACTAGCGGGAGCCAGACCCAGTACTTC
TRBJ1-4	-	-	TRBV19	CASSPRQTTNEKLFF	TGTGCCAGTAGCCCTAGGCAGACAACTAATGAAAAACTGTTTTTT
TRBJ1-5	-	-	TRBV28	CASRPPMLGRSNQPQHF	TGTGCCAGCAGGCCCCCGATGTTGGGGCGAAGCAATCAGCCCCAGCATTTT
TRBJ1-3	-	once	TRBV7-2	CASSLTGAVKGNTIYF	TGTGCCAGCAGCTTAACTGGGGCAGTAAAGGGAAACACCATATATTTT
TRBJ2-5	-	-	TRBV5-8	CASSLGGVPQETQYF	TGTGCCAGCAGCTTGGGGGGCGTCCCTCAAGAGACCCAGTACTTC
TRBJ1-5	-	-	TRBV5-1	CASSPEGHQPQHF	TGCGCCAGCAGCCCGGAGGGGCATCAGCCCCAGCATTTT
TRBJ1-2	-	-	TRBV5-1	CASSLSGQNYGYTF	TGCGCCAGCAGCTTGTCGGGACAAAACTATGGCTACACCTTC
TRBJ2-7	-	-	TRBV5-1	CASSLDGTNYEQYF	TGCGCCAGCAGCTTGGACGGGACAAACTACGAGCAGTACTTC
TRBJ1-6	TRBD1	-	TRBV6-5	CASSRRTGPNSPLHF	TGTGCCAGCAGTCGTCGGACAGGGCCTAATTCACCCCTCCACTTT
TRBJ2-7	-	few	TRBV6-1	CASSEASKWTGDNYEQYF	TGTGCCAGCAGTGAAGCATCGAAATGGACGGGAGACAACTACGAGCAGTACTTC
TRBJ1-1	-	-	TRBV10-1	CATSRGANTEAFF	TGCGCCACCTCGCGCGGGGCGAACACTGAAGCTTTCTTT
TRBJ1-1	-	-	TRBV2	CASGSGENTEAFF	TGTGCCAGCGGTTCAGGTGAGAACACTGAAGCTTTCTTT
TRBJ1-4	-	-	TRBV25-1	CASSEPQGENEKLFF	TGTGCCAGCAGTGAGCCACAGGGAGAGAATGAAAAACTGTTTTTT
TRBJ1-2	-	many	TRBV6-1	CASSEQGYGYTF	TGTGCCAGCAGTGAACAGGGCTATGGCTACACCTTC
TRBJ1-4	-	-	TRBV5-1	CASSPQGVNEKLFF	TGCGCCAGCAGCCCCCAAGGGGTTAATGAAAAACTGTTTTTT
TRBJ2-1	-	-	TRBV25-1	CASSEPSSYNEQFF	TGTGCCAGCAGTGAACCGAGCTCCTACAATGAGCAGTTCTTC
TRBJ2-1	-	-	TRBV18	CASSPLGGQYNEQFF	TGTGCCAGCTCACCATTAGGCGGGCAATACAATGAGCAGTTCTTC
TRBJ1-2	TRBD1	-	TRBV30	CAWSAPWGQNYGYTF	TGTGCCTGGAGTGCTCCCTGGGGACAGAACTATGGCTACACCTTC
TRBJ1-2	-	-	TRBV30	CAWSPSGMVGYTF	TGTGCCTGGAGTCCTTCAGGGATGGTTGGCTACACCTTC
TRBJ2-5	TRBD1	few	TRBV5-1	CASSLRTGYQETQYF	TGCGCCAGCAGCTTGAGGACAGGGTACCAAGAGACCCAGTACTTC
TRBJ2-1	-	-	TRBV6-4	CASSGGEGEQFF	TGTGCCAGCAGTGGCGGCGAGGGTGAGCAGTTCTTC
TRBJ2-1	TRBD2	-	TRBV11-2	CASSLGGGLAQPTYNEQFF	TGTGCCAGCAGCCTTGGAGGGGGACTAGCGCAACCGACCTACAATGAGCAGTTCTTC